A single sample gave rise to the 25 T cell receptor beta chains below, sequenced in a study of blood T cell repertoires in COVID-19 (dated by TCRdb to about 2020). Library preparation used the immunoSEQ multiplex PCR assay. This is the immuneACCESS table as TCRdb keeps it, with only in-frame sequences that have V and J called. A part of the clones is gone; compared with another copy, unresolved V genes explain less than half, and the rest is unexplained. This sample is represented by approximately 470,000 clones; 70% to 90% of them were singletons. The ten most abundant clones make up roughly 3.1% of the sample. Sequencing was carried out using peripheral blood. These receptors were obtained from a human donor in a cohort sampled during active COVID-19.

This clone was found a few times. This chain joins TRBV6-5 and TRBJ2-2, with D possibly TRBD1 on 5 matching bases. V dropped 4 bases and J dropped 5 bases, with 11 bases sitting between them. CDR1 is MNHEY, CDR2 SVGAGI, per germline. The CDR3 spans 14 residues. The CDR3 nucleotides read TGTGCCAGCAGTTCCGACAGATGGACCGGGGAGCTGTTTTTT. The encoded protein is CASSSDRWTGELFF.

The chain uses TRBV19 and TRBJ2-4; 7 bases agree with TRBD1. Trimming removed 5 bases from V and 0 bases from J; junction bases left unmatched: 4. Looked up from germline, CDR1 is LNHDA and CDR2 is SQIVND (reference sequence). There are 15 residues in the CDR3. This CDR3 is CASSGTDLAKNIQYF. CDR3 bases: TGTGCCAGTAGTGGGACAGACCTAGCCAAAAACATTCAGTACTTC.

J is TRBJ1-1 and V is TRBV25-1; D perhaps matches TRBD1 (6 bases). Germline V CDR1 and CDR2: MGHDK, SYGVNS. The CDR3 spans 14 residues. Trimming took 7 bases from V and 5 from J, leaving 17 bases between them. Here the CDR3 DNA reads TGTGCCAGCAACATTGGGGGGGGCGAAACTGAAGCTTTCTTT. As protein: CASNIGGGETEAFF.

In its sample, this clone was seen a few times. The same CDR3 also results from other DNA sequences found in this sample. This chain joins TRBV19 and TRBJ1-1; TRBD1 matches at 7 bases. CDR1 is LNHDA and CDR2 is SQIVND in the germline V gene (reference sequence). The ends lost 4 bases at V and 3 bases at J; junction bases unmatched: 2. The CDR3 runs 13 residues. CDR3 sequence (DNA): TGTGCCAGTAGTACCACAGGGGACACTGAAGCTTTCTTT. Its protein is CASSTTGDTEAFF. Combining the CDR3 with reference TRBV19 and TRBJ1-1 gives the whole variable domain DGGITQSPKYLFRKEGQNVTLSCEQNLNHDAMYWYRQDPGQGLRLIYYSQIVNDFQKGDIAEGYSVSREKKESFPLTVTSAQKNPTAFYLCASSTTGDTEAFFGQGTRLTVV.

The rearrangement links TRBV20-1 to TRBJ2-1; D possibly corresponds to TRBD2 (6 bases). The CDR3 loop spans 11 amino acids. The germline V gene has CDR1 DFQATT and CDR2 SNEGSKA (reference sequence). Trimming left V 7 bases short and J 5 bases short, with 9 bases between. The CDR3 DNA follows: TGCAGTGTCCCGGGGGACAATGAGCAGTTCTTC. Translated, it gives CSVPGDNEQFF.

This clone was recorded once. V usage is TRBV7-3 and J usage is TRBJ2-7; 9 positions agree with TRBD2. Germline CDR1 and CDR2: SGHTA and FQGTGA. The V and J ends lost 1 base and 6 bases, in that order; junction bases with no gene match: 4. This CDR3 is 14 amino acids long. The CDR3 spells CASSLSPAGGEQYF. Here the CDR3 DNA reads TGTGCCAGCAGCTTAAGCCCAGCGGGAGGCGAGCAGTACTTC.

As concerns this clone: One junction end disagrees with the germline gene, perhaps due to a read error. The chain is built from TRBV10-3 and TRBJ1-1; 8 bases agree with TRBD1. The CDR3 loop spans 15 amino acids. The germline V gene encodes CDR1 ENHRY and CDR2 SYGVKD. The CDR3 DNA is TGTGTCATCAGTGATTCGGACAGGGTATCGCCTGAAGCTTTCTTT. Translated: CVISDSDRVSPEAFF.

This chain connects TRBV3-1 (or the pseudogene TRBV3-2) to TRBJ1-3; D gene uncertain. V dropped 0 bases and J dropped 0 bases, with 3 bases sitting between them. Germline-derived CDR1 and CDR2 are LGHDT and YNNKEL (reference sequence). This CDR3 is 14 amino acids long. The CDR3 reads CASSQESSGNTIYF. CDR3 bases: TGTGCCAGCAGCCAAGAGAGCTCTGGAAACACCATATATTTT.

The chain joins TRBV19 to TRBJ2-6; 7 nucleotides match TRBD1. V lost 5 bases, J lost 3 bases, and 16 bases stayed unmatched. There are 19 residues in the CDR3. Germline CDR1 reads LNHDA; CDR2 reads SQIVND (reference sequence). CDR3: CASSRPGDSRYGGANVLTF. As DNA, the CDR3 is TGTGCCAGTAGTCGTCCCGGGGACAGTAGATATGGTGGGGCCAACGTCCTGACTTTC.

The chain employs TRBV27 and TRBJ2-7; D perhaps matches TRBD1 (6 bases). V gave up 10 bases and J gave up 2 bases, with 18 bases separating them. The length of the CDR3 is 14 residues. Germline V gene sequence: CDR1 MNHEY, CDR2 SMNVEV (reference sequence). The CDR3, as DNA: TGTGCCATGTTCGCCAGGGGCCTTACCTACGAGCAGTACTTC. It codes for CAMFARGLTYEQYF.

This clone was observed a single time. J is TRBJ2-7 and V is TRBV27; 7 nucleotides line up with TRBD2. This CDR3 spans 13 amino acids. Trimming at V came to 11 bases and at J to 5 bases, leaving 12 bases not matched to a gene. Germline V lookup: CDR1 MNHEY, CDR2 SMNVEV (reference sequence). CDR3 loop: CAAGTIKSHEQYF. DNA of the CDR3: TGTGCCGCCGGGACTATCAAATCCCACGAGCAGTACTTC.

On this clone itself: The junction differs from germline at one of its ends, possibly a read error. V and J are TRBV2 and TRBJ2-3; 7 bases are a match to TRBD2. The CDR3 is 14 amino acids. The germline V gene encodes CDR1 SNHLY and CDR2 FYNNEI. CDR3 DNA sequence: TGTGCAAGCAGCCAGCGGGATGGGCCAGATACGCAGTATTTT. As protein: CASSQRDGPDTQYF.

The V gene is TRBV5-4, the J gene TRBJ2-1; the D gene is possibly TRBD1 (5 bases). CDR1 is SGHNT, CDR2 YYREEE, per germline (reference sequence). The CDR3 has 15 residues. V gave up 0 bases and J gave up 3 bases, with 10 bases separating them. In nucleotides, the CDR3 is TGTGCCAGCAGCTTGGGACAGAGTCTCTACAATGAGCAGTTCTTC. It codes for CASSLGQSLYNEQFF.

The rearrangement links TRBV6-1 to TRBJ2-5, with TRBD1 identical over 10 bases. The J segment lost 4 bases and the V segment lost 0 bases, leaving 8 bases of the junction unmatched. CDR3 length equals 17 residues. Looked up from germline, CDR1 is MNHNS and CDR2 is SASEGT. The CDR3 nucleotides read TGTGCCAGCAGTGAAGCCCGTGGACAGGGGGTTTCAGAGACCCAGTACTTC. It codes for CASSEARGQGVSETQYF.

The chain recombines TRBV29-1 with TRBJ2-5, with D possibly being TRBD1 (5 bases). The CDR3 runs to 14 residues. V lost 0 bases and J 5 bases, leaving 13 bases between the germline ends. In germline, CDR1 is SQVTM, CDR2 ANQGSEA. Written as DNA, the CDR3 is TGCAGCGTTGAAGATGGCGCAGGGATGGAGACCCAGTACTTC. Translating gives CSVEDGAGMETQYF.

Only one count was recorded for this clone. The chain has TRBV7-6 and TRBJ2-3, with 11 bases that match TRBD2. Trimming removed 5 bases from V and 2 bases from J; junction bases left unmatched: 6. This CDR3 region has 16 residues. The germline V gene has CDR1 SGHVS and CDR2 FNYEAQ. The CDR3 sequence: CASSTRTSGFTDTQYF. The DNA of the CDR3 is TGTGCCAGCAGCACCCGGACTAGCGGGTTCACAGATACGCAGTATTTT. The full variable domain, with the rest looked up from reference TRBV7-6 and TRBJ2-3, is GAGVSQSPRYKVTKRGQDVALRCDPISGHVSLYWYRQALGQGPEFLTYFNYEAQQDKSGLPNDRFSAERPEGSISTLTIQRTEQRDSAMYRCASSTRTSGFTDTQYFGPGTRLTVL.

This clone has a handful of counts. The V call is TRBV7-9, the J call TRBJ2-1; 11 positions agree with TRBD1. V lost 4 bases and J lost 7; bases outside the gene matches: 15. The CDR3 totals 18 residues. The V gene's germline CDR1 is SEHNR and CDR2 FQNEAQ (reference sequence). CDR3 DNA sequence: TGTGCCAGCAGCTCGTCCCGGGGGGGACAGGGGGTAGGTAATGAGCAGTTCTTC. Its translation: CASSSSRGGQGVGNEQFF.

The chain employs TRBV6-5 and TRBJ2-5; the D gene is possibly TRBD1 (5 bases). CDR3 length: 12 amino acids. CDR1 is MNHEY and CDR2 is SVGAGI in the germline V gene. V shed 7 bases and J shed 5 bases, with 11 bases lying between them. The CDR3 coding sequence is TGTGCCAGCACTTGGGGCCCGGAGACCCAGTACTTC. It is translated as CASTWGPETQYF.

The rearrangement joins TRBV19 to TRBJ2-7, with 7 bases aligning to TRBD1. Per germline, CDR1 LNHDA and CDR2 SQIVND (reference sequence). The V segment lost 3 bases and the J segment 2 bases; nucleotides outside the gene matches: 7. The CDR3 has 15 amino acids. The CDR3 bases are TGTGCCAGTAGTATCACCCGGACAGGAACCTACGAGCAGTACTTC. Translation gives CASSITRTGTYEQYF.

CDR3 region: CASGGAQGGGYTF. The CDR3 DNA reads as TGTGCCAGCGGGGGGGCACAGGGAGGAGGCTACACCTTC. This rearrangement joins TRBV6-5 to TRBJ1-2; TRBD1 might be the D (6 bases). Between the trimmed V and J ends, which lost 8 bases and 8 bases, there was a span of 18 bases. The CDR3 is 13 amino acids. Germline CDR1 MNHEY, CDR2 SVGAGI.

This clone was counted only a few times. The V call is TRBV6-2 or TRBV6-3, the J call TRBJ2-7; possibly TRBD2 for D (5 bases). V dropped 5 bases and J dropped 3 bases, with 5 bases sitting between them. Germline V gene lookup returns CDR1 MNHEY and CDR2 SVGEGT. The CDR3 length is 11 residues. In nucleotides, the CDR3 is TGTGCCAGCAGTGGGAGCTACGAGCAGTACTTC. Its translation: CASSGSYEQYF.

The rearrangement uses TRBV7-9 and TRBJ2-3, with 10 bases lining up with TRBD1. V shed 7 bases, J shed 3 bases, and the junction held 7 bases outside the gene matches. Per germline, CDR1 SEHNR and CDR2 FQNEAQ (reference sequence). The CDR3 spans 15 residues. CDR3 region: CASNPRDRGTDTQYF. The DNA for the CDR3 is TGTGCCAGCAATCCCCGGGACAGGGGAACAGATACGCAGTATTTT.

The rearrangement uses TRBV5-1 and TRBJ1-3; TRBD1 is a possible D gene (5 bases). This CDR3 contains 17 residues. CDR1 is SGHRS, CDR2 YFSETQ, per germline. V dropped 7 bases and J dropped 0 bases, with 20 bases sitting between them. The CDR3: CASAPTAGILSGNTIYF. Here the CDR3 DNA reads TGCGCCAGCGCCCCTACTGCAGGGATTCTCTCTGGAAACACCATATATTTT.

J is TRBJ2-7 and V is TRBV6-1; D is uncertain. This CDR3 spans 14 amino acids. Germline-derived CDR1 and CDR2 are MNHNS and SASEGT. Trimming left V 2 bases short and J 0 bases short, with 8 bases between. The CDR3 loop reads CASSEQRSSYEQYF. As DNA, the CDR3 is TGTGCCAGCAGTGAACAGAGGAGCTCCTACGAGCAGTACTTC.

The genes are TRBV10-3 and TRBJ1-5; D remains ambiguous. This CDR3 is built from 13 residues. Germline V gives CDR1 ENHRY, CDR2 SYGVKD. V lost 11 bases to trimming and J lost 5 bases, with 16 bases between them. The CDR3 region has the DNA TGTGCCTCAAACGGGGAGTCTCATCAGCCCCAGCATTTT. This sequence encodes CASNGESHQPQHF.